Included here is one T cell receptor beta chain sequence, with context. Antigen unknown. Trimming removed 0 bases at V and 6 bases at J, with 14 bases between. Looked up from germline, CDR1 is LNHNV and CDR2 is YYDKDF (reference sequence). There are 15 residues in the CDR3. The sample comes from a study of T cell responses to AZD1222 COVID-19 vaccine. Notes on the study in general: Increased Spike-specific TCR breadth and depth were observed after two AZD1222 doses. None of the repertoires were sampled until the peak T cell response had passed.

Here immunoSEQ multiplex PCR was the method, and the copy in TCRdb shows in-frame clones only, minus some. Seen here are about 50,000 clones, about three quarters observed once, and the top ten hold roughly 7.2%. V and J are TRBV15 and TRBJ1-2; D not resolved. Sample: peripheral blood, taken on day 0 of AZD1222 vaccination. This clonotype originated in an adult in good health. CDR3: CATSRDLIMSDGYTF. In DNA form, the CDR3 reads TGTGCCACCAGCAGAGATCTGATTATGAGTGATGGCTACACCTTC.